Below, one T cell receptor beta chain is given with its context. Its target is unknown. Germline V CDR1 and CDR2: MNHEY, SVGEGT. The V gene end was trimmed by 2 bases and the J gene end by 3 bases; junction bases not matched to a gene: 13. The CDR3 length is 17 residues. The sample belongs to a study of CD4 T cells in relation to SARS-CoV-2 and coronaviruses. About the study: After roughly eleven days of antigen culture, PBMC TCR beta CDR3s were sequenced.

CD4+ T cells from unexposed donors were obtained before the COVID-19 pandemic (2011-2018). CD4+ T cells were isolated from the cells after around 11 days of culture. PBMCs were plated at fewer than 2.5 million per well in IL-2-containing medium. The table came from immunoSEQ multiplex PCR; TCRdb's copy has only in-frame clones and leaves some out. The profile shows some 29,000 clones, approximately 76% of them singletons. The receptor was derived from a human donor in good health. Sample: CD4+ T cells from PBMCs, cultured in vitro. The rearrangement uses TRBV6-2 or TRBV6-3 and TRBJ2-7, with 7 bases fitting TRBD1. The CDR3 region has the DNA TGTGCCAGCAGTTACAACCCCGGACAGGTAATCATCTACGAGCAGTACTTC. This sequence encodes CASSYNPGQVIIYEQYF.